These T cell receptor beta chains were read from a single sample in a study of blood T cell repertoires in COVID-19. Assay used: immunoSEQ multiplex PCR; TCRdb lists only in-frame clones, some missing. Here the sample spans around 230,000 clones, 65% to 90% being singletons. Sequences were obtained from peripheral blood. Every receptor here comes from a man aged 50-59 years with COVID-19, enrolled during active disease. The CDR3 runs from the conserved cysteine through the conserved F or W. D genes are given only for firm matches. The listing skips clone size in some rows; elsewhere it reads once, few, many or a size class.

clone size	J gene	D gene	V gene	CDR3 length	CDR3 protein	CDR3 DNA
-	TRBJ1-6	-	TRBV7-3	15	CASSAPGGGNSPLHF	TGTGCCAGCAGCGCCCCGGGGGGGGGTAATTCACCCCTCCACTTT
-	TRBJ1-2	-	TRBV5-5	13	CASSGGQHYGYTF	TGTGCCAGCAGCGGAGGACAGCACTATGGCTACACCTTC
-	TRBJ1-6	-	TRBV4-1	18	CASSQDRQGSSYNSPLHF	TGCGCCAGCAGCCAAGATCGGCAGGGGAGCTCCTATAATTCACCCCTCCACTTT
-	TRBJ1-2	TRBD1	TRBV28	17	CASRAIIRDSLNYGYTF	TGTGCCAGCAGGGCAATTATTCGGGACAGCCTTAACTATGGCTACACCTTC
-	TRBJ2-2	-	TRBV6-5	11	CASSRLGELFF	TGTGCCAGCAGTAGACTGGGGGAGCTGTTTTTT
-	TRBJ2-2	-	TRBV18	14	CASSPQGSTGELFF	TGTGCCAGCTCACCACAGGGGTCCACCGGGGAGCTGTTTTTT
-	TRBJ1-4	TRBD1	TRBV29-1	13	CSVEGQENEKLFF	TGCAGCGTTGAGGGACAGGAAAATGAAAAACTGTTTTTT
once	TRBJ2-5	-	TRBV27	13	CASRLKEKETQYF	TGTGCCAGCAGACTAAAAGAAAAAGAGACCCAGTACTTC
-	TRBJ1-1	TRBD1	TRBV30	12	CAWSAAGGETFF	TGTGCCTGGAGTGCGGCAGGGGGCGAGACTTTCTTT
-	TRBJ2-5	TRBD2	TRBV30	12	CAWERGQETQYF	TGTGCCTGGGAGCGGGGCCAAGAGACCCAGTACTTC
-	TRBJ2-3	TRBD1	TRBV6-2/TRBV6-3	14	CASSYGTGTDTQYF	TGTGCCAGCAGTTACGGGACAGGGACAGATACGCAGTATTTT
-	TRBJ1-3	-	TRBV5-1	14	CASSGGDIGNTIYF	TGCGCCAGCAGCGGTGGGGACATCGGAAACACCATATATTTT
-	TRBJ2-7	-	TRBV9	14	CASSTRLGFYEQYF	TGTGCCAGCAGCACCCGACTAGGTTTCTACGAGCAGTACTTC